What follows are 25 T cell receptor beta chains derived from one specimen sequenced in a study of blood T cell repertoires in COVID-19. Sequencing was performed with immunoSEQ multiplex PCR; in TCRdb, only in-frame clones are kept and a portion is missing. This sample has roughly 200,000 clones; roughly 85% occur once, and the top ten carry roughly 21%. Sequencing input: peripheral blood. Receptors originate from a man in his sixties with active or convalescent COVID-19.

This chain joins TRBV24-1 and TRBJ2-2, with a tentative D call TRBD2 (5 bases). Germline CDR1 and CDR2: KGHDR and SFDVKD. The CDR3 covers 16 residues. The germline V and J ends were trimmed by 3 bases and 4 bases, with 14 bases remaining between them. CDR3 bases: TGTGCCACCAGTGATCTGGAGGATCCTGTCACCGGGGAGCTGTTTTTT. It encodes CATSDLEDPVTGELFF.

V gene TRBV19 combines with J gene TRBJ1-2, with TRBD1 identical over 10 bases. J lost 4 bases, V lost 5 bases, and 10 bases had no gene match. The length of the CDR3 is 16 residues. Looked up from germline, CDR1 is LNHDA and CDR2 is SQIVND (reference sequence). In nucleotides, the CDR3 is TGTGCCAGTAGTTCCCGGACAGGGGGTTTCGGCTATGGCTACACCTTC. The encoded protein is CASSSRTGGFGYGYTF.

Worth noting for this clone: An end of the junction does not agree with germline; a read error may underlie this. This chain connects TRBV9 to TRBJ2-5; D call uncertain. The CDR3 is made up of 13 amino acids. CDR1 and CDR2 (germline): SGDLS, YYNGEE. The CDR3 DNA reads as TGTGCCAGCAGCGTAGATGGGCAAGGGACCCAGTACTTC. It encodes CASSVDGQGTQYF.

The chain is built from TRBV19 and TRBJ1-6; the D is unclear. The germline CDR1 and CDR2 sequences are LNHDA and SQIVND (reference sequence). The CDR3 covers 15 residues. The V end was cut by 0 bases, the J end by 7 bases, with 10 bases between. The chain's CDR3 is CASSIDEDRNSPLHF. The CDR3, as DNA: TGTGCCAGTAGTATAGACGAGGATCGGAATTCACCCCTCCACTTT.

The chain employs TRBV6-5 and TRBJ2-1; tentative D call: TRBD2 (7 bases). V lost 6 bases and J 6 bases, leaving 12 bases between the germline ends. This CDR3 is 13 amino acids long. CDR1 and CDR2 from the germline V gene are MNHEY and SVGAGI. CDR3 protein: CASSRGDINEQFF. The CDR3 coding sequence is TGTGCCAGCAGCCGGGGGGACATCAATGAGCAGTTCTTC.

CDR3 coding DNA: TGTGCCAGCAGTCAGGACAGGATGGGAGGAAGGCCCCAGCATTTT. Translating gives CASSQDRMGGRPQHF. The V call is TRBV6-5, the J call TRBJ1-5, with TRBD1 matching over 7 bases. The germline V gene has CDR1 MNHEY and CDR2 SVGAGI. This CDR3 has 15 amino acids. Germline trimming cut 5 bases from V and 9 bases from J; bases unmatched to any gene: 13.

This clone was recorded a few times. The chain employs TRBV2 and TRBJ2-5; 8 nucleotides agree with TRBD2. This CDR3 spans 14 amino acids. Germline CDR1 is SNHLY and CDR2 is FYNNEI. Germline trimming cut 6 bases from V and 7 bases from J; bases unmatched to any gene: 10. CDR3 sequence reads: CASRTGGLKATQYF. CDR3 sequence (DNA): TGTGCCAGCAGGACGGGGGGGCTTAAGGCGACCCAGTACTTC.

The chain joins TRBV14 to TRBJ1-2; D gene unclear. Per germline, CDR1 SGHDN and CDR2 FVKESK. The CDR3 loop spans 13 amino acids. V dropped 2 bases and J dropped 4 bases, with 8 bases sitting between them. The CDR3 here is CASSQLVAYGYTF. The DNA for the CDR3 is TGTGCCAGCAGCCAATTGGTGGCCTATGGCTACACCTTC.

On this clone itself: At the DNA level, this CDR3 is encoded by other sequences in the same sample as well. The V call is TRBV3-1 (or the pseudogene TRBV3-2), the J call TRBJ1-5; 11 bases match TRBD1. The V gene's germline CDR1 is LGHDT and CDR2 YNNKEL (reference sequence). This CDR3 has 15 residues. V gave up 3 bases and J gave up 2 bases; unmatched junction bases: 0. The CDR3, as DNA: TGTGCCAGCAGCCAGGGACAGGGGGGCAATCAGCCCCAGCATTTT. Amino acids: CASSQGQGGNQPQHF.

The rearrangement links TRBV28 to TRBJ1-2; D perhaps matches TRBD1 (6 bases). V was clipped by 6 bases and J by 3 bases, with 11 bases between them. CDR3 length: 13 amino acids. Germline-derived CDR1 and CDR2 are MDHEN and SYDVKM. The CDR3 DNA sequence: TGTGCCAGCAGAAGGACAGATTACTATGGCTACACCTTC. As protein: CASRRTDYYGYTF.

This clone was counted once. The V and J genes are TRBV21-1 and TRBJ2-2; the table's TRBD1 call for D was not verified on the DNA. TRBV21-1 is termed a pseudogene. This CDR3 spans 16 amino acids. The CDR3 region has the DNA TGTGCCAGCAGCAAAGAACTACAGGGCGTTGTGGGGGAGCTGTTTTTT. Its translation: CASSKELQGVVGELFF.

This rearrangement joins TRBV2 to TRBJ1-5, with D unclear. This CDR3 region has 14 residues. Germline V gene sequence: CDR1 SNHLY, CDR2 FYNNEI. V was clipped by 4 bases and J by 3 bases, with 10 bases between them. The CDR3 loop reads CASSVYGDNQPQHF. CDR3 nucleotides: TGTGCCAGCAGTGTCTACGGGGACAATCAGCCCCAGCATTTT.

CDR3: CASSVGPTGVGANVLTF. CDR3 nucleotide sequence: TGTGCCAGCAGCGTAGGACCTACAGGGGTTGGGGCCAACGTCCTGACTTTC. The V call is TRBV9, the J call TRBJ2-6; TRBD1 agrees at 7 bases. In germline, CDR1 is SGDLS, CDR2 YYNGEE. The ends lost 0 bases at V and 3 bases at J; junction bases unmatched: 6. This CDR3 is 17 amino acids long. Full variable domain (remainder filled in from reference TRBV9 and TRBJ2-6): DSGVTQTPKHLITATGQRVTLRCSPRSGDLSVYWYQQSLDQGLQFLIQYYNGEERAKGNILERFSAQQFPDLHSELNLSSLELGDSALYFCASSVGPTGVGANVLTFGAGSRLTVL.

This clone occurred once. The chain has TRBV6-5 and TRBJ1-6, with TRBD1 matching over 7 bases. Germline CDR1 and CDR2: MNHEY and SVGAGI. The CDR3 covers 14 residues. V lost 5 bases and J lost 7; bases outside the gene matches: 5. The CDR3 spells CASSPGQMNSPLHF. CDR3 in DNA: TGTGCCAGCAGTCCGGGACAGATGAATTCACCCCTCCACTTT.

The chain carries TRBV5-6 and TRBJ1-5, with a weak D call TRBD1 (5 bases). Germline CDR1 SGHDT, CDR2 YYEEEE. The ends were cut back, 4 bases at V and 5 bases at J, with 16 bases in the middle. The CDR3 spans 15 residues. The CDR3 protein is CASSQFDRLDQPQHF. CDR3 sequence (DNA): TGTGCCAGCAGCCAGTTCGACAGACTTGATCAGCCCCAGCATTTT.

This sequence joins TRBV19 and TRBJ2-1; TRBD2 agrees at 8 bases. Germline V gene data show CDR1 as LNHDA and CDR2 as SQIVND (reference sequence). V shed 1 base, J shed 8 bases, and the junction held 10 bases outside the gene matches. CDR3 length equals 16 residues. CDR3 region: CASSIGEAGVRYEQFF. The CDR3 region has the DNA TGTGCCAGTAGTATAGGAGAAGCGGGGGTTCGTTATGAGCAGTTCTTC.

The rearrangement uses TRBV5-1 and TRBJ1-2, with 8 bases matching TRBD1. The CDR3 has 16 residues. Germline CDR1 is SGHRS and CDR2 is YFSETQ. The J segment lost 3 bases and the V segment lost 0 bases, leaving 7 bases of the junction unmatched. CDR3 sequence: CASSLVTGDAHYGYTF. The CDR3 DNA follows: TGCGCCAGCAGCTTGGTGACAGGGGACGCCCACTATGGCTACACCTTC. Full variable domain (missing parts from reference TRBV5-1 and TRBJ1-2): KAGVTQTPRYLIKTRGQQVTLSCSPISGHRSVSWYQQTPGQGLQFLFEYFSETQRNKGNFPGRFSGRQFSNSRSEMNVSTLELGDSALYLCASSLVTGDAHYGYTFGSGTRLTVV.

This chain joins TRBV9 and TRBJ2-7; D unclear. The CDR3 is made up of 14 amino acids. From germline, CDR1 is SGDLS and CDR2 YYNGEE. V gave up 4 bases and J gave up 1 base, with 12 bases separating them. CDR3 region: CASSLSGKSYEQYF. For the CDR3, the DNA is TGTGCCAGCAGCCTCTCGGGTAAATCCTACGAGCAGTACTTC.

DNA of the CDR3: TGTGCCAGCAGCCTACAGATTAATTCACCCCTCCACTTT. Encoded protein: CASSLQINSPLHF. V is TRBV6-5 and J is TRBJ1-6; D uncertain. The V gene lost 6 bases and the J gene lost 6 bases, with 9 bases spanning the gap. There are 13 residues in the CDR3. Germline CDR1 and CDR2: MNHEY and SVGAGI.

The CDR3 DNA sequence: TGTGCCAGCTCACCAGGGAGGGAGTCGACTCAGCCCCAGCATTTT. Its protein product is CASSPGRESTQPQHF. The chain has TRBV18 and TRBJ1-5; D is unresolved. This CDR3 is 15 amino acids long. Germline CDR1 reads KGHSH; CDR2 reads LQKENI. The ends were cut back, 2 bases at V and 6 bases at J, with 14 bases in the middle.

This chain uses TRBV28 with TRBJ1-5; D is unresolved. Germline values: CDR1 MDHEN, CDR2 SYDVKM. Deletions cut 10 bases from V and 4 bases from J, with 11 bases between. There are 12 residues in the CDR3. CDR3 sequence reads: CATRTVNQPQHF. Written as DNA, the CDR3 is TGTGCCACAAGAACGGTAAATCAGCCCCAGCATTTT.

The V gene is TRBV18, the J gene TRBJ1-1; D not resolved. Germline CDR1 and CDR2: KGHSH and LQKENI. The CDR3 runs 15 residues. The V end lost 2 bases, the J end lost 4 bases, and 14 bases lay between the germline ends. CDR3 protein: CASSPWEEMVTEAFF. The CDR3 nucleotides read TGTGCCAGCTCACCATGGGAGGAGATGGTCACTGAAGCTTTCTTT.

The chain has TRBV24-1 and TRBJ2-1; D is uncertain. The germline CDR1 and CDR2 sequences are KGHDR and SFDVKD. The CDR3 runs to 13 residues. V lost 9 bases and J lost 4, with 12 bases in between. CDR3 sequence (DNA): TGTGCCACCGAATCGACACCTTACAATGAGCAGTTCTTC. The encoded protein is CATESTPYNEQFF.

V is TRBV19 and J is TRBJ2-1; 7 bases agree with TRBD1. The CDR3 loop spans 15 amino acids. V lost 5 bases, J lost 4 bases, and 8 bases stayed unmatched. Germline V CDR1 and CDR2: LNHDA, SQIVND (reference sequence). CDR3 sequence reads: CASSAYRGPYNEQFF. In DNA, the CDR3 is TGTGCCAGTAGTGCCTACAGGGGCCCTTACAATGAGCAGTTCTTC.

This chain links TRBV11-2 with TRBJ2-7, with 7 bases that match TRBD2. Germline V CDR1 and CDR2: SGHAT, FQNNGV. Trimming cost V 6 bases and J 4 bases; bases outside gene matches: 6. The CDR3 has 13 amino acids. CDR3 nucleotide sequence: TGTGCCAGCAGGTCGACTAGCTTTTACGAGCAGTACTTC. Amino acid sequence: CASRSTSFYEQYF.